This T cell receptor beta chain was recorded in a study of cytomegalovirus exposure and HLA in healthy donors. Study background: The 90 to 150 validation repertoires matched the 500 to 750 first-cohort repertoires in platform, a later analysis reported.

Study-level findings and limits: Researchers reported that a few CMV-associated chains were confirmed in vitro as CMV antigen-specific.

Assay: immunoSEQ multiplex PCR; the TCRdb copy retains only in-frame clones and omits some. The table lists a few hundred thousand clones, over 75% of them singletons. Remarks on this clone: What it recognizes is unknown.

Germline CDR1 is SGHRS and CDR2 is YFSETQ. This CDR3 is 13 amino acids long. Deletions cut 4 bases from V and 2 bases from J, with 9 bases between. The donors were part of the approximately 120-subject validation cohort, which stood apart from the approximately 630-subject first cohort. The V gene is TRBV5-1, the J gene TRBJ1-1; perhaps TRBD1 as D (6 bases). The origin of this receptor is a man aged 18-30 years in good health and CMV-seropositive. The sample comprised PBMCs. The DNA of the CDR3 is TGCGCCAGCAGCAGGACAGTAAACACTGAAGCTTTCTTT. As protein: CASSRTVNTEAFF. The complete variable domain, with remaining parts taken from reference TRBV5-1 and TRBJ1-1, reads KAGVTQTPRYLIKTRGQQVTLSCSPISGHRSVSWYQQTPGQGLQFLFEYFSETQRNKGNFPGRFSGRQFSNSRSEMNVSTLELGDSALYLCASSRTVNTEAFFGQGTRLTVV.